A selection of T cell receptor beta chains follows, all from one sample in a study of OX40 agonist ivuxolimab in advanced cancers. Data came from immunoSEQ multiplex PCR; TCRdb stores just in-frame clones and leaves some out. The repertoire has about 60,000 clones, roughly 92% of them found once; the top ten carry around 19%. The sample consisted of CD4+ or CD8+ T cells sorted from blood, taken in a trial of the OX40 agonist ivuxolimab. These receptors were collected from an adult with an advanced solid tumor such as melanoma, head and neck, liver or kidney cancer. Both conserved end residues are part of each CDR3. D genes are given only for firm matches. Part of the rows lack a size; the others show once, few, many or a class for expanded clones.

cdr3_aa: CASSHSGRASYNEQFF
cdr3_nt: TGCGCCAGCAGTCATAGCGGGAGGGCCTCCTACAATGAGCAGTTCTTC
clone_size: -
v_call: TRBV23-1
j_call: TRBJ2-1
d_call: TRBD2

cdr3_aa: CASSVTSGGLGNEQFF
cdr3_nt: TGTGCCAGCAGCGTAACATCGGGAGGTCTGGGGAATGAGCAGTTCTTC
clone_size: -
v_call: TRBV9
j_call: TRBJ2-1
d_call: TRBD2

cdr3_aa: CASSFGGPPVPYEQYF
cdr3_nt: TGTGCCAGCAGCTTTGGGGGGCCCCCGGTCCCCTACGAGCAGTACTTC
clone_size: -
v_call: TRBV7-9
j_call: TRBJ2-7
d_call: -

cdr3_aa: CATSLGGVPYEQYF
cdr3_nt: TGTGCCACCAGCCTGGGGGGGGTCCCCTACGAGCAGTACTTC
clone_size: -
v_call: TRBV19
j_call: TRBJ2-7
d_call: TRBD2

cdr3_aa: CASSYSIGSYEQYF
cdr3_nt: TGTGCCAGCAGTTACTCGATAGGATCCTACGAGCAGTACTTC
clone_size: -
v_call: TRBV6-6
j_call: TRBJ2-7
d_call: -

cdr3_aa: CASSPRTGRQPQHF
cdr3_nt: TGTGCCAGCAGTCCCCGAACAGGACGCCAGCCCCAGCATTTT
clone_size: -
v_call: TRBV28
j_call: TRBJ1-5
d_call: -

cdr3_aa: CASSLDRNSYEQYF
cdr3_nt: TGTGCCAGCAGCTTGGACAGGAACTCCTACGAGCAGTACTTC
clone_size: -
v_call: TRBV7-7
j_call: TRBJ2-7
d_call: TRBD1

cdr3_aa: CASSKDRGLHNEQFF
cdr3_nt: TGTGCCAGCAGCAAAGACAGGGGGCTACACAATGAGCAGTTCTTC
clone_size: -
v_call: TRBV21-1
j_call: TRBJ2-1
d_call: -

cdr3_aa: CASSYEVWAGDLSLAKNIQYF
cdr3_nt: TGTGCCAGCAGTTACGAGGTGTGGGCAGGGGACTTATCTCTAGCCAAAAACATTCAGTACTTC
clone_size: -
v_call: TRBV28
j_call: TRBJ2-4
d_call: -

cdr3_aa: CASSLHWQSSYNEQFF
cdr3_nt: TGTGCCAGCAGCTTACATTGGCAGAGCTCCTACAATGAGCAGTTCTTC
clone_size: -
v_call: TRBV11-2
j_call: TRBJ2-1
d_call: -

cdr3_aa: CASSTGTGNEQYF
cdr3_nt: TGTGCCAGCAGCACCGGGACAGGGAACGAGCAGTACTTC
clone_size: -
v_call: TRBV6-5
j_call: TRBJ2-7
d_call: TRBD1

cdr3_aa: CASSATGDGSGANVLTF
cdr3_nt: TGTGCCAGCAGCGCCACAGGGGACGGTTCTGGGGCCAACGTCCTGACTTTC
clone_size: -
v_call: TRBV7-3
j_call: TRBJ2-6
d_call: TRBD1

cdr3_aa: CASSLREDSYEQYF
cdr3_nt: TGTGCCAGCAGTTTACGGGAGGATTCCTACGAGCAGTACTTC
clone_size: -
v_call: TRBV27
j_call: TRBJ2-7
d_call: TRBD2

cdr3_aa: CASSLIGTGTYEQYF
cdr3_nt: TGTGCCAGCAGCTTAATTGGGACAGGGACCTACGAGCAGTACTTC
clone_size: -
v_call: TRBV7-2
j_call: TRBJ2-7
d_call: TRBD1

cdr3_aa: CASSPRVGFNEQFF
cdr3_nt: TGTGCCAGCAGCCCCCGGGTAGGCTTCAATGAGCAGTTCTTC
clone_size: -
v_call: TRBV9
j_call: TRBJ2-1
d_call: -

cdr3_aa: CASSLSANNEQFF
cdr3_nt: TGCGCCAGCAGCTTGTCCGCTAACAATGAGCAGTTCTTC
clone_size: once
v_call: TRBV5-1
j_call: TRBJ2-1
d_call: -

cdr3_aa: CASSLVNRGTNEKLFF
cdr3_nt: TGTGCCAGCAGCTTGGTTAACAGGGGAACTAATGAAAAACTGTTTTTT
clone_size: -
v_call: TRBV5-6
j_call: TRBJ1-4
d_call: TRBD1

cdr3_aa: CASSPPRGEDDNEQFF
cdr3_nt: TGTGCCAGCTCACCACCAAGGGGCGAGGACGACAATGAGCAGTTCTTC
clone_size: -
v_call: TRBV18
j_call: TRBJ2-1
d_call: -

cdr3_aa: CASSHPFGYTF
cdr3_nt: TGTGCCAGCAGCCATCCCTTTGGCTACACCTTC
clone_size: once
v_call: TRBV7-9
j_call: TRBJ1-2
d_call: -

cdr3_aa: CASSVGQGRNEQYF
cdr3_nt: TGTGCCAGCAGCGTAGGACAGGGTAGGAACGAGCAGTACTTC
clone_size: -
v_call: TRBV9
j_call: TRBJ2-7
d_call: TRBD1